The sample holds many counts of the clone carrying this T cell receptor beta chain. The sample belongs to a study of T cells in Graves' hyperthyroidism and ophthalmopathy. Template material for amplifying TCR beta CDR3 regions consisted of RNA transcripts. Carried out on the TCR CDR3, a first-round RT-PCR used the HTBI primer set. TCRdb recomputed calls from the multiplex PCR reads with MiXCR, one row per CDR3 protein. This table holds about half a million distinct CDR3 sequences, about 15% found once. Germline V gene lookup returns CDR1 LGHDT and CDR2 YNNKEL (reference sequence). The CDR3 consists of 12 residues. Trimming removed 1 base from V and 2 bases from J, with 2 bases in between.

The rearrangement joins TRBV3-1 to TRBJ1-2; unclear D gene. The sample comprised blood. The sequence was collected from a woman aged 25 to 39 with Graves' ophthalmopathy. In nucleotides, the CDR3 is TGTGCCAGCAGCCAAGTCAACTATGGCTACACCTTC. It codes for CASSQVNYGYTF.